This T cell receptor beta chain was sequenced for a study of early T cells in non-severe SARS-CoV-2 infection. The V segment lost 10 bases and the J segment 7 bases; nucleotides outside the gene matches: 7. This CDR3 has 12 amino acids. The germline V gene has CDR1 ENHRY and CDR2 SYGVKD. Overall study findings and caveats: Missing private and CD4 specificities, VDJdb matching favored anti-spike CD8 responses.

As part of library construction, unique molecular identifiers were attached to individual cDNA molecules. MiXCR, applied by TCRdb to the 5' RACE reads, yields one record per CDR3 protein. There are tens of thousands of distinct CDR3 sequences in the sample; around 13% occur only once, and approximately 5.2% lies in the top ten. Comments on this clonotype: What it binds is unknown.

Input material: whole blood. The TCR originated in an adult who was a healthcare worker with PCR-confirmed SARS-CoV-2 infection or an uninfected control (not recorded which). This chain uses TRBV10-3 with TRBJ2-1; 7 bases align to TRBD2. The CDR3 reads CASSGTKNEQFF. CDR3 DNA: TGTGCCAGCTCCGGGACTAAGAATGAGCAGTTCTTC.